The text below deals with one T cell receptor beta chain. The record originates from a study of early T cells in non-severe SARS-CoV-2 infection. This CDR3 is 14 amino acids long. V lost 3 bases, J lost 2 bases, and 9 bases lay in between. The germline gives CDR1 SGDLS, CDR2 YYNGEE. TCRdb re-called the 5' RACE reads through MiXCR, storing one row per CDR3 protein. The sample lists around 100,000 distinct CDR3 sequences, about an eighth occurring once. This receptor was taken from an adult who was a healthcare worker with PCR-confirmed SARS-CoV-2 infection or an uninfected control (not recorded which). The chain links TRBV9 to TRBJ2-1; D may be TRBD2 (5 bases). The sequencing sample was made of whole blood. The CDR3 DNA is TGTGCCAGCAGCGGGACTGCCACCTACAATGAGCAGTTCTTC. This translates into CASSGTATYNEQFF. Full variable domain (rest looked up from reference TRBV9 and TRBJ2-1): DSGVTQTPKHLITATGQRVTLRCSPRSGDLSVYWYQQSLDQGLQFLIQYYNGEERAKGNILERFSAQQFPDLHSELNLSSLELGDSALYFCASSGTATYNEQFFGPGTRLTVL.